Listed below are T cell receptor beta chains from one sample, sequenced in a study of spatial heterogeneity in lung cancer. Using its own MiXCR run on the 5' RACE reads, TCRdb lists one record per CDR3 protein. This sample has over 3,000 distinct CDR3 sequences, with about 7.7% found just once. Sequences were derived from normal lung tissue next to the tumor, sampled at surgery. These receptors were collected from a male donor with early-stage non-small cell lung cancer. CDR3s include the opening cysteine and the closing phenylalanine or tryptophan. A D gene is named only where the DNA matches it firmly. A row's size may be missing; if present it is once, few, many or a size class.

j_call d_call v_call clone_size cdr3_nt cdr3_aa
TRBJ2-6 - TRBV29-1 medium-sized TGCAGCGTTTCGAGGGGCTCTGGGGCCAACGTCCTGACTTTC CSVSRGSGANVLTF
TRBJ1-2 - TRBV7-6 medium-sized TGTGCCAGCAGCAAAACGGAAGGGAGGGATGGCTACACCTTC CASSKTEGRDGYTF
TRBJ1-2 - TRBV6-6 few TGTGCCAGCAGCCTGGGCCTGGGCCCGGAAGGCTACACCTTC CASSLGLGPEGYTF
TRBJ2-5 - TRBV7-6 many TGTGCCAGCAGCTCGGAGTTCCAAGAGACCCAGTACTTC CASSSEFQETQYF
TRBJ2-1 - TRBV28 medium-sized TGTGCCAGCAGCTGGGGAAAGTTAGGTGAGCAGTTCTTC CASSWGKLGEQFF
TRBJ2-3 - TRBV29-1 medium-sized TGCAGCGTCCAATTCAGCACAGATACGCAGTATTTT CSVQFSTDTQYF
TRBJ1-2 - TRBV2 many TGTGCCAGCAGTTCCCAGTTGGGCGGTTACCTCGGCTACACCTTC CASSSQLGGYLGYTF
TRBJ2-6 - TRBV28 many TGTGCCAGCCGCCCCCGCTCTGGGGCCAACGTCCTGACTTTC CASRPRSGANVLTF
TRBJ2-2 TRBD2 TRBV7-9 medium-sized TGTGCCAGCAGCCCCGAGCGGGGGTCGGGCACCGGGGAGCTGTTTTTT CASSPERGSGTGELFF
TRBJ2-2 - TRBV6-5 many TGTGCCAGCAGACCCGGGACCACGGGTGGGTGGGAGCTGTTTTTT CASRPGTTGGWELFF
TRBJ2-3 TRBD2 TRBV4-2 - TGTGCCAGCAGCCAAGTATGGACTAGCGGGGGGGCGAGAGGCACAGATACGCAGTATTTT CASSQVWTSGGARGTDTQYF
TRBJ2-5 TRBD2 TRBV4-2 medium-sized TGTGCCAGCAGCCTACCAAACTCGGGACTAGCGGGAGGGCCTACTGAGACCCAGTACTTC CASSLPNSGLAGGPTETQYF
TRBJ2-1 - TRBV4-1 medium-sized TGCGCCAGCAGCCTAGGACGTGGAGGTAATGAGCAGTTCTTC CASSLGRGGNEQFF